The 17 T cell receptor beta chains reported below all come from one sample, sequenced in a study of CDR3 diversity in severe acne. TCRdb ran MiXCR on the PCR reads and lists one entry per CDR3 protein. The table lists roughly 81,000 distinct CDR3 sequences, approximately 52% of them singletons. Sequencing was carried out using blood. The origin of the receptors is a male donor in good health, serving as a control.

The chain couples TRBV30 to TRBJ2-1; the D gene could be TRBD1 or TRBD2 (6 bases each). Germline CDR1 and CDR2: GTSNPN and SVGIG (reference sequence). The ends were cut back, 0 bases at V and 2 bases at J, with 11 bases in the middle. The CDR3 sequence is 15 residues long. CDR3 DNA sequence: TGTGCCTGGAGTGTAGTTAGGGGGGCCTACAATGAGCAGTTCTTC. As protein: CAWSVVRGAYNEQFF.

By sample fraction, this clonotype is medium-sized. V gene TRBV2 combines with J gene TRBJ2-1; 7 bases align to TRBD2. The CDR3 totals 13 residues. Germline-derived CDR1 and CDR2 are SNHLY and FYNNEI. The junction had 2 bases not matched to a gene; V was cut back by 3 bases and J by 6 bases. CDR3 nucleotides: TGTGCCAGCAGTGACGGGGAGGGCAATGAGCAGTTCTTC. Its protein is CASSDGEGNEQFF.

Points on this clonotype: This likely comes from a read error, as the CDR3 has no conserved phenylalanine or tryptophan at its end. The chain combines TRBV7-3 with TRBJ1-2, with TRBD1 matching 7 bases. V dropped 5 bases and J dropped 4; count of bases not matched to a gene: 16. Germline CDR1 and CDR2: SGHTA and FQGTGA. This CDR3 is 17 amino acids long. CDR3 in DNA: TGTGCCAGCAGCCCACTGTTAGAGGGGGCGCGTCTCTATGGCTACACCCTC. This gives the protein CASSPLLEGARLYGYTL.

The J gene is TRBJ1-2, the V gene TRBV12-3 or TRBV12-4, with a weak D call TRBD1 (5 bases). The CDR3 sequence is 15 residues long. V lost 5 bases, J lost 4 bases, and 17 bases lay in between. The CDR3 nucleotides are TGTGCCAGCAGTCGGGACGCCAGTCCCGGCTATGGCTACACCTTC. Encoded protein: CASSRDASPGYGYTF.

This chain links TRBV9 with TRBJ1-2; perhaps TRBD1 as D (6 bases). Trimming removed 0 bases from V and 7 bases from J, with 13 bases in between. This CDR3 is built from 14 residues. In germline, CDR1 is SGDLS, CDR2 YYNGEE. This CDR3 is CASSVGETGFGYTF. CDR3 DNA: TGTGCCAGCAGCGTAGGGGAGACAGGCTTTGGCTACACCTTC.

The CDR3 loop is CASSQEFGRAAEQYF. CDR3 in DNA: TGTGCCAGCAGCCAAGAATTCGGCAGGGCGGCCGAGCAGTACTTC. The chain has TRBV7-8 and TRBJ2-7; D may be TRBD1 (5 bases). Trimming took off 5 bases at V and 6 bases at J, with 20 bases between the two ends. Germline loops: CDR1 SGHVS, CDR2 FQNEAQ. This CDR3 is built from 15 residues. Looking up the rest from reference TRBV7-8 and TRBJ2-7 gives the full variable domain: GAGVSQSPRYKVAKRGQDVALRCDPISGHVSLFWYQQALGQGPEFLTYFQNEAQLDKSGLPSDRFFAERPEGSVSTLKIQRTQQEDSAVYLCASSQEFGRAAEQYFGPGTRLTVT.

This chain links TRBV29-1 with TRBJ1-1; 9 bases are a match to TRBD1. Germline assignment: CDR1 SQVTM and CDR2 ANQGSEA. J lost 3 bases, V lost 0 bases, and 2 bases had no gene match. The CDR3 loop spans 14 amino acids. The CDR3 region is CSVEEGQGYTEAFF. The CDR3 region has the DNA TGCAGCGTTGAAGAGGGACAGGGATACACTGAAGCTTTCTTT.

V usage is TRBV20-1 and J usage is TRBJ1-1, with D possibly TRBD1 on 5 matching bases. Trimming cost V 6 bases and J 0 bases, with 11 bases left between them. The CDR3 has 13 amino acids. Germline assignment: CDR1 DFQATT and CDR2 SNEGSKA (reference sequence). CDR3 loop: CSAEGLVNTEAFF. The CDR3 coding sequence is TGCAGTGCGGAGGGACTAGTGAACACTGAAGCTTTCTTT.

This clonotype appeared many times. The chain has TRBV11-1 and TRBJ2-5; 9 bases map to TRBD2. Trimming at V came to 3 bases and at J to 5 bases, leaving 13 bases not matched to a gene. In germline, CDR1 is SGHAT, CDR2 FQDESV (reference sequence). CDR3 length equals 17 residues. The CDR3 region is CASSLIVAGEVWETQYF. As DNA, the CDR3 is TGTGCCAGCAGCTTGATAGTAGCGGGAGAAGTTTGGGAGACCCAGTACTTC.

This chain uses TRBV2 with TRBJ1-3; no reliable D call. The CDR3 loop spans 15 amino acids. Germline values: CDR1 SNHLY, CDR2 FYNNEI. Trimming cost V 4 bases and J 0 bases, with 10 bases left between them. Here the CDR3 DNA reads TGTGCCAGCAGTGTTCAGGCGCGCTCTGGAAACACCATATATTTT. Protein: CASSVQARSGNTIYF.

This clonotype was detected ten times or more. V is TRBV2 and J is TRBJ1-1; D is unresolved. Germline V gene sequence: CDR1 SNHLY, CDR2 FYNNEI. The CDR3 spans 15 residues. The V end lost 1 base, the J end lost 3 bases, and 12 bases lay between the germline ends. The CDR3 here is CASSEELGRDTEAFF. DNA for the CDR3: TGTGCCAGCAGTGAAGAACTAGGGCGGGACACTGAAGCTTTCTTT.

The table lists this clonotype with a few counts. The genes are TRBV7-9 and TRBJ2-7; D is uncertain. Trimming stripped 6 bases from V and 5 bases from J, with 20 bases between. The CDR3 has 15 residues. Germline V gene lookup returns CDR1 SEHNR and CDR2 FQNEAQ (reference sequence). This chain's CDR3 is CASSEGRGRIHEQYF. CDR3 DNA sequence: TGTGCCAGCAGTGAAGGCCGCGGCAGGATCCACGAGCAGTACTTC. The entire variable domain, with the rest obtained from reference TRBV7-9 and TRBJ2-7, is as follows: DTGVSQNPRHKITKRGQNVTFRCDPISEHNRLYWYRQTLGQGPEFLTYFQNEAQLEKSRLLSDRFSAERPKGSFSTLEIQRTEQGDSAMYLCASSEGRGRIHEQYFGPGTRLTVT.

The table lists this clonotype with a count of one. At one boundary the junction diverges from the germline segment, which might be a read error. This chain joins TRBV4-1 and TRBJ2-7, with 13 bases aligning to TRBD2. The CDR3 consists of 18 residues. Per the germline V gene, CDR1 is MGHRA and CDR2 is YSYEKL. The CDR3 sequence: CASSQGGLAGVGTGELYF. The CDR3 DNA reads TGCGCCAGCAGCCAAGGAGGACTAGCGGGAGTGGGCACCGGGGAGCTGTACTTC.

The J gene is TRBJ1-1, the V gene TRBV4-1; tentative D call: TRBD1 (6 bases). Trimming cost V 1 base and J 1 base, with 10 bases left between them. The CDR3 is made up of 15 amino acids. CDR1 is MGHRA and CDR2 is YSYEKL in the germline V gene. This CDR3 reads CASSQVWTANTEAFF. Written as DNA, the CDR3 is TGCGCCAGCAGCCAAGTCTGGACAGCGAACACTGAAGCTTTCTTT.

This chain joins TRBV11-3 and TRBJ1-6; D ambiguous. Germline V gene data show CDR1 as SGHNT and CDR2 as YENEEA. V dropped 5 bases and J dropped 10 bases, with 18 bases sitting between them. The CDR3 extends over 15 amino acids. The CDR3 sequence is CASSLSRWTGSPLHF. The CDR3, as DNA: TGTGCCAGCAGCCTGTCGAGGTGGACGGGCTCACCCCTCCACTTT.

The CDR3 sequence is CASSRQGQGDTYGYTF. The CDR3 DNA is TGTGCCAGCAGCCGACAGGGACAGGGGGACACCTATGGCTACACCTTC. This chain links TRBV7-3 with TRBJ1-2; TRBD1 agrees at 11 bases. CDR3 length: 16 residues. Germline CDR1 SGHTA, CDR2 FQGTGA. Trimming removed 5 bases from V and 4 bases from J; junction bases left unmatched: 9.

The V and J genes are TRBV5-8 and TRBJ1-5; 7 bases line up with TRBD1. CDR3 length equals 14 residues. Trimming removed 4 bases from V and 14 bases from J; junction bases left unmatched: 15. CDR1 and CDR2 from the germline V gene are SGHTS and YDEGEE. The DNA of the CDR3 is TGTGCCAGCAGCCGCGGGACAGTAATCCCCTACGAGCATTTT. Protein sequence: CASSRGTVIPYEHF.